This entry concerns a single TCR beta chain. The antigen it binds to is not known. Base qualities are not recorded, but no much larger clone differs from it by a single base. TCRbeta CDR3 regions were amplified from genomic DNA using the immunoSEQ Assay, a bias-controlled multiplex PCR. The original methods were these. Nucleated cell counts per sample were estimated from amplification of reference gene primers within the assay. To quantify the absolute abundance of each unique TCRbeta CDR3 rearrangement, sequence reads were collapsed and filtered. For each sample, productive Simpson clonality was calculated by taking the square root of Simpson's diversity index across productive rearrangements. TCRdb took this table from immuneACCESS and kept in-frame rearrangements with V and J called. Such tables lack part of the clones; where checked against another copy, unresolved V genes explain under half of the gap, and the rest is unexplained. V and J calls and clone size follow that table, whereas D and trimming were derived from the DNA. The sample has around 50,000 clones on record, over 75% of them singletons. The ten biggest clones cover 3.5% of the sample.

The entry originates in a study of blood T cell repertoires in COVID-19 (dated by TCRdb to the early 2020s). Notes on the research overall: Samples from collaborators originated in the United States, Italy and Spain and spanned both the acute and convalescent phases of COVID-19. The prospective study material was composed of cDNA or gDNA derived from T cells, B-cell-depleted T cells, or PBMCs. The dataset comprised deeply sampled blood TCRbeta repertoires from subjects exposed to, actively infected with, or recovered from COVID-19. The repertoires were made available in a free public database intended to serve as a resource for research on the immune response to SARS-CoV-2. Samples were obtained from the ongoing ImmuneRACE study (first 160 participants) and from about 1,300 subjects provided by 6 global collaborators. The sample metadata nearly always contained a de-identified subject ID, COVID-19 status, age in years and sex. HLA class I and class II types, where available, came from metadata supplied by the sample provider rather than from assay-based typing. Findings and caveats that apply to the study as a whole: The amount of clinical and demographic metadata varied by source and participant and was provided uncurated.

The collaborating institutions used their own protocols to collect whole blood in K2EDTA tubes. For TCRbeta analysis, collaborators shipped samples in one of three forms: frozen whole blood, isolated PBMCs, or DNA extracted from either of those sample types. This TCR derives from a human donor in a cohort sampled during active COVID-19. The sample consisted of peripheral blood.

The CDR3 has the sequence CASSLFGLAGVGGANVLTF. The bases read TGCGCCAGCAGCTTGTTTGGACTAGCGGGAGTGGGTGGGGCCAACGTCCTGACTTTC. The sequence joins TRBV5-1 to TRBJ2-6; 13 nucleotides in the junction match TRBD2. The CDR3 goes from the cysteine to the phenylalanine over 19 residues. The only DNA kept is the CDR3, 57 bases in frame from the first base. Trimming removed 1 base from V and 3 bases from J; the gene matches leave 7 bases unexplained. According to the germline V gene, CDR1 reads SGHRS and CDR2 reads YFSETQ.